This TCR beta chain stems from a study of vaccination effects on CD4 cells after COVID-19. Of note for this clone: Its antigen is unidentified.

The assay was immunoSEQ multiplex PCR, and TCRdb's table has in-frame clones only and misses some. The sample consists of approximately 76,000 clones, around 78% of them appearing once. Before sequencing, viral peptide pools were used by the ViraFEST assay to expand antigen-specific CD4+ T cells. Isolation of CD4+ T cells took place after around 10 days of culture. Vaccinated participants had no history of SARS-CoV-2 infection and tested negative for nucleocapsid antibodies. It was with about 10 IU/ml IL-2 and around 10 ug/ml peptides that more than 1.5 million PBMC per well were cultured. The authors replaced half the medium with IL-2 medium on days 3 and 7. Deletions cut 4 bases from V and 3 bases from J, with 10 bases between. Looked up from germline, CDR1 is ENHRY and CDR2 is SYGVKD. This CDR3 comprises 13 residues. Findings and limits, study-wide: Infection- and vaccine-induced clones contracted markedly late after vaccination.

The genes are TRBV10-3 and TRBJ2-7, with D maybe TRBD1 (6 bases). The receptor comes from a human donor who received a COVID-19 vaccine. The material sequenced was CD4+ T cells from PBMCs cultured with SARS-CoV-2 spike peptides, taken before COVID-19 vaccination. CDR3 DNA: TGTGCCATCAGTGCCCTGGACAGCTACGAGCAGTACGTC. Translating gives CAISALDSYEQYV.